This entry features one TCR beta chain sequence. The antigen is unknown. The record originates from a study of T cell responses to AZD1222 COVID-19 vaccine. Study-level results: Only five or six AZD1222 recipients were seropositive at baseline. Repertoires were obtained only post-peak T cell response.

Repertoires were generated with immunoSEQ multiplex PCR, while TCRdb's copy carries only in-frame clones and drops some. The repertoire holds 60,000 to 75,000 clones, with 85% as singletons. Germline assignment: CDR1 MNHEY and CDR2 SVGAGI. The CDR3 consists of 14 residues. The ends were cut back, 5 bases at V and 0 bases at J, with 8 bases in the middle. The sequence was collected from an adult in good health. The chain couples TRBV6-5 to TRBJ1-3; tentative D call: TRBD1 (5 bases). Here the sequenced sample was peripheral blood, taken on day 0 of AZD1222 vaccination. The CDR3 DNA reads TGTGCCAGCAGTACAGGATTCTCTGGAAACACCATATATTTT. It translates to CASSTGFSGNTIYF.